This TCR beta chain was documented in a study of T cells in narcolepsy. Study-wide results and caveats: Autoreactive clonotypes reportedly recurred in blood of same and different patients, not controls.

A remark on this clone: The antigen remains undetermined.

Profiling relied on immunoSEQ multiplex PCR, and the TCRdb table lists in-frame clones only, not all of them. Of 20,000 to 30,000 clones detected, about four fifths appear once; the ten largest clones hold roughly 0.65%. The receptor was derived from a human donor with narcolepsy. The specimen sequenced was CD45RA- memory CD4+ T cells from PBMCs.

The CDR3 protein is CASSPKERISGNTIYF. Written as DNA, the CDR3 is TGTGCCAGCAGCCCTAAGGAGCGGATCTCTGGAAACACCATATATTTT. The rearrangement joins TRBV7-9 to TRBJ1-3; D not resolved. The CDR3 totals 16 residues. Per germline, CDR1 SEHNR and CDR2 FQNEAQ (reference sequence). V dropped 5 bases and J dropped 0 bases, with 14 bases sitting between them.